The rows below give T cell receptor beta chains drawn from one sample of a study of blood T cell repertoires in COVID-19. The method was immunoSEQ multiplex PCR; TCRdb's version includes in-frame clones alone and lacks a portion of them. This table holds over 150,000 clones, around 90% found once. Sequencing input: peripheral blood. These receptor sequences come from a man aged 55 to 70 with COVID-19, enrolled during active disease. Both conserved end residues are part of each CDR3. The D gene is left open where the match is weak. Rows may omit the clone size; those that give it use once, few, many or a size class.

cdr3_aa,cdr3_nt,v_call,d_call,clone_size,j_call
CSVQLGGGETQYF,TGCAGCGTCCAACTAGGTGGGGGGGAGACCCAGTACTTC,TRBV29-1,-,-,TRBJ2-5
CASSLRQGASPLHF,TGTGCCAGCAGTTTGCGGCAGGGCGCTTCACCCCTCCACTTT,TRBV27,-,-,TRBJ1-6
CASNFQGTGELFF,TGTGCCAGTAATTTTCAGGGGACCGGGGAGCTGTTTTTT,TRBV19,-,-,TRBJ2-2
CASSLEGQGHSGNTIYF,TGTGCCAGCAGCTTGGAGGGACAGGGCCACTCTGGAAACACCATATATTTT,TRBV5-6,TRBD1,-,TRBJ1-3
CATVDRGHGYTF,TGTGCCACCGTGGACAGGGGCCATGGCTACACCTTC,TRBV6-6,TRBD1,-,TRBJ1-2
CASSPGGRGNQPQHF,TGTGCCAGCAGTCCAGGGGGCCGGGGCAATCAGCCCCAGCATTTT,TRBV6-2/TRBV6-3,TRBD1,-,TRBJ1-5
CASSLGWDRRAGYGYTF,TGTGCCAGCAGCTTGGGGTGGGACCGCCGAGCGGGCTATGGCTACACCTTC,TRBV5-4,-,once,TRBJ1-2
CASMLGPQLAKNIQYF,TGTGCCAGCATGCTTGGGCCACAACTAGCCAAAAACATTCAGTACTTC,TRBV11-2,-,few,TRBJ2-4
CASSPDSLDTEAFF,TGTGCCAGCAGTCCCGACAGCCTAGACACTGAAGCTTTCTTT,TRBV6-5,-,-,TRBJ1-1
CASSYITGEWYTEAFF,TGTGCCAGCAGTTACATAACAGGGGAGTGGTACACTGAAGCTTTCTTT,TRBV6-6,TRBD1,-,TRBJ1-1
CASTSNAGNEKLFF,TGTGCCAGCACTTCTAACGCAGGGAATGAAAAACTGTTTTTT,TRBV27,-,-,TRBJ1-4
CASSFYRVGDYGYTF,TGTGCCAGCAGCTTTTACAGGGTAGGCGACTATGGCTACACCTTC,TRBV7-2,-,-,TRBJ1-2
CASTKGRGAGSYEQYF,TGTGCCAGTACGAAGGGACGGGGGGCTGGCTCCTACGAGCAGTACTTC,TRBV19,-,-,TRBJ2-7
CSTGQNTEAFF,TGCAGCACGGGACAGAACACTGAAGCTTTCTTT,TRBV29-1,-,-,TRBJ1-1
CASGRDGTGQPQHF,TGTGCTAGTGGCCGGGACGGGACAGGCCAGCCCCAGCATTTT,TRBV12-5,TRBD1,few,TRBJ1-5
CASSLYGLSGTDQNQPQHF,TGTGCCAGCAGCTTGTACGGTTTATCCGGGACAGATCAAAATCAGCCCCAGCATTTT,TRBV5-6,TRBD1,once,TRBJ1-5
CASSPQLQPNTEAFF,TGTGCCAGCTCACCTCAGCTACAGCCTAACACTGAAGCTTTCTTT,TRBV18,-,-,TRBJ1-1
CASTDLDRAGEKLFF,TGTGCCAGTACCGACCTGGACAGGGCGGGGGAAAAACTGTTTTTT,TRBV19,TRBD1,-,TRBJ1-4
CASGLGDAYEQYF,TGTGCTAGTGGTTTAGGAGACGCCTACGAGCAGTACTTC,TRBV12-5,-,-,TRBJ2-7
CSIRVARNEQYF,TGCAGCATACGGGTGGCTCGGAACGAGCAGTACTTC,TRBV29-1,-,-,TRBJ2-7
CASSRQGAGTEAFF,TGTGCCAGCAGTCGACAGGGGGCGGGCACTGAAGCTTTCTTT,TRBV6-5,TRBD1,-,TRBJ1-1
CASSVGGGRAVVDTQYF,TGTGCCAGCAGCGTAGGGGGCGGGAGGGCCGTCGTCGATACGCAGTATTTT,TRBV9,TRBD2,-,TRBJ2-3
CASSLVSGEGHEQYF,TGTGCCAGCAGCTTAGTTTCGGGAGAGGGTCACGAGCAGTACTTC,TRBV11-3,-,-,TRBJ2-7
CATSRDRGSEQYF,TGTGCCACCTCCCGGGACAGGGGAAGCGAGCAGTACTTC,TRBV25-1,TRBD1,-,TRBJ2-7
CASSYSMAASGNTIYF,TGTGCCAGCAGTTACTCTATGGCGGCATCTGGAAACACCATATATTTT,TRBV6-5,-,-,TRBJ1-3
CASSPNRGETQYF,TGTGCCAGCTCACCGAACAGGGGAGAGACCCAGTACTTC,TRBV18,TRBD1,-,TRBJ2-5
CASSQDTSGNEQFF,TGTGCCAGCAGCCAAGATACTAGCGGCAATGAGCAGTTCTTC,TRBV3-1/TRBV3-2,TRBD2,few,TRBJ2-1
CASSGWRMQAFF,TGTGCCAGCAGCGGCTGGAGGATGCAGGCTTTCTTT,TRBV11-3,-,-,TRBJ1-1
CASSSQGRGYTF,TGTGCCAGCAGTTCACAGGGGCGAGGCTACACCTTC,TRBV7-9,TRBD1,-,TRBJ1-2
CASSYGIMNTEAFF,TGTGCCAGCAGTTACGGCATTATGAACACTGAAGCTTTCTTT,TRBV6-2/TRBV6-3,-,-,TRBJ1-1
CASRRLQGGNYGYTF,TGTGCCAGCCGCAGGCTCCAGGGTGGCAACTATGGCTACACCTTC,TRBV11-2,-,-,TRBJ1-2
CASSLTRRVTF,TGTGCCAGCAGTTTGACCAGACGGGTCACCTTC,TRBV28,-,-,TRBJ1-2
CASSLSWQGNEKLFF,TGTGCCAGCAGTTTATCGTGGCAGGGCAATGAAAAACTGTTTTTT,TRBV27,-,-,TRBJ1-4
CASFAAASGTIYF,TGCGCCAGCTTTGCAGCCGCATCGGGCACCATATATTTT,TRBV10-2,-,-,TRBJ1-3
CASSETQGGGTEAFF,TGTGCCAGCAGTGAGACACAGGGCGGGGGCACTGAAGCTTTCTTT,TRBV6-1,-,few,TRBJ1-1
CASSRGDSGGELFF,TGTGCCAGCAGCCGGGGAGACTCTGGGGGGGAGCTGTTTTTT,TRBV7-8,-,-,TRBJ2-2
CASSPRRNYEQYF,TGTGCCAGCAGCCCCCGCAGGAACTACGAGCAGTACTTC,TRBV11-3,-,-,TRBJ2-7
CASSFTGEAFF,TGTGCCAGCAGCTTTACGGGTGAGGCTTTCTTT,TRBV5-6,-,-,TRBJ1-1
CASSLGTDYNSPLHF,TGTGCCAGCAGCTTAGGGACAGATTATAATTCACCCCTCCACTTT,TRBV11-2,-,-,TRBJ1-6
CASSSPGLPPNEQFF,TGTGCCAGCAGCTCGCCGGGACTCCCCCCCAATGAGCAGTTCTTC,TRBV7-2,-,-,TRBJ2-1
CASSVAATGGTEAFF,TGTGCCAGCAGCGTAGCAGCGACAGGGGGAACTGAAGCTTTCTTT,TRBV9,TRBD1,-,TRBJ1-1
CASSPPGQSFGEAFF,TGTGCCAGCTCACCACCGGGACAGTCTTTTGGTGAAGCTTTCTTT,TRBV18,TRBD1,-,TRBJ1-1
CASSLWGPGEGRNTIYF,TGTGCCAGCAGTTTATGGGGACCCGGAGAAGGGAGGAACACCATATATTTT,TRBV28,-,-,TRBJ1-3
CASSVTPDTQYF,TGTGCCAGCAGCGTCACACCAGATACGCAGTATTTT,TRBV9,-,-,TRBJ2-3
CASSPDSKAAFF,TGTGCCAGCAGTCCTGACTCAAAAGCAGCTTTCTTT,TRBV28,-,-,TRBJ1-1
CATSRDSSVTTRVYGYTF,TGTGCCACCAGCAGAGATAGTAGTGTCACCACGCGGGTTTATGGCTACACCTTC,TRBV15,-,-,TRBJ1-2
CASRIQGSNTGELFF,TGTGCCAGCAGGATACAGGGTTCGAACACCGGGGAGCTGTTTTTT,TRBV6-6,-,-,TRBJ2-2
CASSSRLAGGPDTQYF,TGCGCCAGCAGCAGCAGACTAGCGGGAGGTCCGGATACGCAGTATTTT,TRBV5-1,TRBD2,-,TRBJ2-3
CASRIQGGHTEAFF,TGTGCCAGTAGGATCCAGGGAGGGCACACTGAAGCTTTCTTT,TRBV19,-,-,TRBJ1-1
CASSPWGDRGEQYF,TGTGCCAGCAGTCCCTGGGGGGACAGAGGCGAGCAGTACTTC,TRBV2,-,-,TRBJ2-7
CATSDSGRTNEKLFF,TGTGCCACCAGTGATTCTGGGAGAACTAATGAAAAACTGTTTTTT,TRBV24-1,-,-,TRBJ1-4
CASSVSLMRQGVNEQFF,TGTGCCAGCAGTGTGTCACTGATGCGACAGGGTGTAAATGAGCAGTTCTTC,TRBV6-1,TRBD1,-,TRBJ2-1